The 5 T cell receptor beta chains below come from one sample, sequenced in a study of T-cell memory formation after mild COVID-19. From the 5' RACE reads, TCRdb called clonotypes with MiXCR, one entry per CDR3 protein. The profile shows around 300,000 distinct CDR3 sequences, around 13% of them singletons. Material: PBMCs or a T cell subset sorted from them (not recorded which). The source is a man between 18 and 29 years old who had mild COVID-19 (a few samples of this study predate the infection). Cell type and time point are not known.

CDR3 residues: CASSVTGIQETQYF. DNA for the CDR3: TGTGCCAGCAGCGTGACAGGAATCCAAGAGACCCAGTACTTC. The chain carries TRBV5-5 and TRBJ2-5, with a tentative D call TRBD1 (6 bases). The CDR3 consists of 14 residues. Trimming pared 4 bases from V and 1 base from J, leaving 11 bases between. The germline V gene encodes CDR1 SGHKS and CDR2 YYEKEE (reference sequence).

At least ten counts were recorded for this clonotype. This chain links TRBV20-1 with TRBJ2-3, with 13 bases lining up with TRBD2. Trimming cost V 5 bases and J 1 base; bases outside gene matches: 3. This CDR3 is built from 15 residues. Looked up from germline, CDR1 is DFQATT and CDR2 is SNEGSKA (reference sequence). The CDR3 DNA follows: TGCAGTGCTTCCGGGACTAGCGGGGGCACAGATACGCAGTATTTT. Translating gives CSASGTSGGTDTQYF.

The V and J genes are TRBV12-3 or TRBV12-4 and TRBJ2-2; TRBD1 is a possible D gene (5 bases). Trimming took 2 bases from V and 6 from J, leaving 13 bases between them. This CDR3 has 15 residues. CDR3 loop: CASSLQGFAAGELFF. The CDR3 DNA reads TGTGCCAGCAGTTTACAGGGTTTCGCGGCCGGGGAGCTGTTTTTT.

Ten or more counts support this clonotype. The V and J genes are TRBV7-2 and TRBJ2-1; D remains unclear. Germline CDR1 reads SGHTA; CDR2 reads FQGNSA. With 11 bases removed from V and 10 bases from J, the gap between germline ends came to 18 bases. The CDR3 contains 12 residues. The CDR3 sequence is CAGSGPQAEQFF. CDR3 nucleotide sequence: TGTGCCGGATCCGGGCCCCAGGCCGAGCAGTTCTTC. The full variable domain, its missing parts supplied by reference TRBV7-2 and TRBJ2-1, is GAGVSQSPSNKVTEKGKDVELRCDPISGHTALYWYRQSLGQGLEFLIYFQGNSAPDKSGLPSDRFSAERTGGSVSTLTIQRTQQEDSAVYLCAGSGPQAEQFFGPGTRLTVL.

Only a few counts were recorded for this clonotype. CDR3 sequence reads: CASSRKLAGKETQYF. The CDR3, as DNA: TGTGCCAGCAGTAGGAAACTAGCGGGGAAAGAGACCCAGTACTTC. The chain combines TRBV6-5 with TRBJ2-5, with 10 bases matching TRBD2. Germline assignment: CDR1 MNHEY and CDR2 SVGAGI. The length of the CDR3 is 15 residues. J gave up 3 bases and V 5 bases, and 6 bases lay outside the gene matches.